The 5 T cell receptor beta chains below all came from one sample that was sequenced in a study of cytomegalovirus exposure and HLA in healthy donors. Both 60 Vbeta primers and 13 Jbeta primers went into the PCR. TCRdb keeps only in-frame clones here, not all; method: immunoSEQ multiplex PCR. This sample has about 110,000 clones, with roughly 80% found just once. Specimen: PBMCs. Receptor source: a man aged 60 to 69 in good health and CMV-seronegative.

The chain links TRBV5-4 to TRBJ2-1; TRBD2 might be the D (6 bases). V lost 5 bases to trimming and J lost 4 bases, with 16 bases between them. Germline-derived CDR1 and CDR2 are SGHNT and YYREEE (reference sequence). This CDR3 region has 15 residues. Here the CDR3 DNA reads TGTGCCAGCAGGGCTGGCTCTAGCGTTTACAATGAGCAGTTCTTC. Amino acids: CASRAGSSVYNEQFF.

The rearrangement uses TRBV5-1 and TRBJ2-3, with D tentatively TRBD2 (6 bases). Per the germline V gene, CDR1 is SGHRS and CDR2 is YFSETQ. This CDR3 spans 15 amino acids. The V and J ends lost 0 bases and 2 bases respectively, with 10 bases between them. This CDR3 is CASSLDAGTTDTQYF. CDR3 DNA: TGCGCCAGCAGCTTGGATGCGGGGACCACAGATACGCAGTATTTT. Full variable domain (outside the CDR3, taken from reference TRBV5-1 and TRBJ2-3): KAGVTQTPRYLIKTRGQQVTLSCSPISGHRSVSWYQQTPGQGLQFLFEYFSETQRNKGNFPGRFSGRQFSNSRSEMNVSTLELGDSALYLCASSLDAGTTDTQYFGPGTRLTVL.

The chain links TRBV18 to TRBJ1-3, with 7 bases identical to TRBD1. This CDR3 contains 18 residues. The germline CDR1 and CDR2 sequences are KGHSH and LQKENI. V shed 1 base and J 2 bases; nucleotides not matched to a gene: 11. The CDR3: CASSPLRFTGEAGNTIYF. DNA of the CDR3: TGTGCCAGCTCACCACTTAGGTTCACAGGGGAAGCTGGAAACACCATATATTTT.

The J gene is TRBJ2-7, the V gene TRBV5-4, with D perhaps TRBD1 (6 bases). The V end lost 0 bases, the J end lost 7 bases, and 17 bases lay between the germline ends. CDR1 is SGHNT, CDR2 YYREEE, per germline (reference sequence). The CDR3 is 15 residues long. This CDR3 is CASSLAKGQSGEQYF. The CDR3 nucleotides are TGTGCCAGCAGCTTGGCCAAAGGACAGTCTGGGGAGCAGTACTTC.

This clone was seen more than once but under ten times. The CDR3 loop reads CASSLASLSSTDTQYF. The CDR3 DNA sequence: TGTGCCAGCAGCTTAGCGAGCCTTTCATCGACAGATACGCAGTATTTT. V usage is TRBV7-9 and J usage is TRBJ2-3; no firm D call. Germline V gene data show CDR1 as SEHNR and CDR2 as FQNEAQ (reference sequence). Trimming took 0 bases from V and 3 from J, leaving 13 bases between them. The CDR3 sequence is 16 residues long.